One and the same sample provided the 27 T cell receptor beta chains below, sequenced in a study of Ad26.COV2.S vaccination and SARS-CoV-2 variants. As to treatment: about 20 received Ad26.COV2.S at low or high dose, single or two shots; several received placebo; per-sample allocation not given. Sampling happened 63 days after the first vaccine or placebo injection. Clones were sequenced by immunoSEQ multiplex PCR, and TCRdb holds only the in-frame ones, with some missing. This sample carries approximately 410,000 clones, roughly 88% of them seen once, and the ten largest clones take about 3.5%. The sequencing used peripheral blood, collected in a trial of Ad26.COV2.S vaccine versus placebo. The receptors originated from a person between 18 and 60 years old who received the Ad26.COV2.S COVID-19 vaccine or a placebo.

J is TRBJ2-7 and V is TRBV30; D uncertain. The V end lost 0 bases, the J end lost 5 bases, and 5 bases lay between the germline ends. CDR1 is GTSNPN, CDR2 SVGIG, per germline (reference sequence). The CDR3 is made up of 11 amino acids. For the CDR3, the DNA is TGTGCCTGGAGTGTAGGGAACGAGCAGTACTTC. Translation: CAWSVGNEQYF.

This chain joins TRBV6-2 or TRBV6-3 and TRBJ2-2, with 8 bases aligning to TRBD2. V trimming: 6 bases; J trimming: 4 bases; junction bases outside the gene matches: 7. Germline V gene sequence: CDR1 MNHEY, CDR2 SVGEGT. The CDR3 covers 15 residues. The CDR3 DNA sequence: TGTGCCAGCAGCCGCCCCCGGGAGGGCACCGGGGAGCTGTTTTTT. Translation gives CASSRPREGTGELFF.

The table lists this clone with a count of one. Other nucleotide sequences from this sample produce the same CDR3. The rearrangement uses TRBV5-1 and TRBJ1-4; 8 bases match TRBD1. The CDR3 length is 14 residues. From germline, CDR1 is SGHRS and CDR2 YFSETQ. V shed 2 bases and J 8 bases; nucleotides not matched to a gene: 5. The CDR3 is CASSFGQGREKLFF. CDR3 nucleotides: TGCGCCAGCAGCTTCGGACAGGGACGGGAAAAACTGTTTTTT.

V usage is TRBV2 and J usage is TRBJ2-3; TRBD2 matches 8 bases. V was pared by 4 bases and J by 1 base, with 4 bases of the junction left unmatched. The length of the CDR3 is 15 residues. Germline-derived CDR1 and CDR2 are SNHLY and FYNNEI. CDR3 sequence: CASSVGSGGTDTQYF. CDR3 DNA: TGTGCCAGCAGTGTGGGTAGCGGGGGCACAGATACGCAGTATTTT.

The V and J genes are TRBV9 and TRBJ2-1; 9 bases fit TRBD1. Losses at the gene ends were 3 bases for V and 6 bases for J; bases not matched to a gene: 7. The CDR3 length is 15 residues. CDR1 and CDR2 (germline): SGDLS, YYNGEE. CDR3 protein: CASSAGGQGANEQFF. CDR3 nucleotide sequence: TGTGCCAGCAGCGCAGGGGGACAGGGCGCCAATGAGCAGTTCTTC.

This clone was seen a single time. V is TRBV28 and J is TRBJ2-2; a possible D gene is TRBD1 (5 bases). Germline V gene data show CDR1 as MDHEN and CDR2 as SYDVKM. V shed 11 bases and J shed 1 base, with 11 bases lying between them. The CDR3 runs 13 residues. The DNA of the CDR3 is TGTGCCGCAAGAACAGGGAACACCGGGGAGCTGTTTTTT. Residues: CAARTGNTGELFF.

This clone was observed a handful of times. The gene calls are TRBV5-1 and TRBJ2-7; no clear D gene. CDR1 and CDR2 (germline): SGHRS, YFSETQ. V was shortened by 1 base and J by 5 bases, with 13 bases between the two germline ends. The CDR3 runs 14 residues. The CDR3 nucleotides read TGCGCCAGCAGCTTGACCCCTTATCGCGACGAGCAGTACTTC. Protein product: CASSLTPYRDEQYF.

The chain employs TRBV4-1 and TRBJ1-5; D uncertain. In germline, CDR1 is MGHRA, CDR2 YSYEKL. V was cut by 0 bases and J by 9 bases, with 12 bases left in between. The length of the CDR3 is 14 residues. The CDR3 sequence: CASSQETVSWPQHF. Written as DNA, the CDR3 is TGCGCCAGCAGCCAAGAGACCGTTAGTTGGCCCCAGCATTTT.

The chain carries TRBV6-6 and TRBJ2-1; D is uncertain. Germline loops: CDR1 MNHNY, CDR2 SVGAGI (reference sequence). The CDR3 extends over 12 amino acids. Trimming left V 2 bases short and J 4 bases short, with 3 bases between. The CDR3 nucleotides are TGTGCCAGCAGTTACAGTTACAATGAGCAGTTCTTC. Protein: CASSYSYNEQFF.

This clone has only a few counts. The rearrangement joins TRBV6-2 or TRBV6-3 to TRBJ2-2; 8 bases map to TRBD1. The CDR3 totals 14 residues. Per the germline V gene, CDR1 is MNHEY and CDR2 is SVGEGT. V lost 2 bases and J lost 7; bases outside the gene matches: 3. CDR3 nucleotide sequence: TGTGCCAGCAGTTACGGGGACAGGAGCGGGGAGCTGTTTTTT. Translation gives CASSYGDRSGELFF.

Concerning this clone itself: The same CDR3 also results from other DNA sequences found in this sample. V usage is TRBV7-2 and J usage is TRBJ2-1; D not resolved. CDR3 length: 13 amino acids. Trimming removed 1 base from V and 3 bases from J, with 4 bases in between. Germline CDR1 is SGHTA and CDR2 is FQGNSA. The CDR3 bases are TGTGCCAGCAGCTTAGTGGACTACAATGAGCAGTTCTTC. Translating gives CASSLVDYNEQFF.

This chain uses TRBV30 with TRBJ1-2, with D tentatively TRBD1 (6 bases). The V end lost 4 bases, the J end lost 3 bases, and 9 bases lay between the germline ends. Germline V gives CDR1 GTSNPN, CDR2 SVGIG (reference sequence). The CDR3 is 12 residues long. CDR3 residues: CAWKWGHYGYTF. The CDR3, as DNA: TGTGCCTGGAAATGGGGGCACTATGGCTACACCTTC.

J is TRBJ1-2 and V is TRBV5-8; D is unclear. This CDR3 is built from 12 residues. With 0 bases removed from V and 6 bases from J, the gap between germline ends came to 6 bases. The germline gives CDR1 SGHTS, CDR2 YDEGEE. The CDR3 DNA reads as TGTGCCAGCAGCTTGGGCCCAAATGGCTACACCTTC. Translating it yields CASSLGPNGYTF.

The V call is TRBV4-1, the J call TRBJ2-5; 7 bases are shared with TRBD1. Germline CDR1 MGHRA, CDR2 YSYEKL. J lost 5 bases, V lost 1 base, and 10 bases had no gene match. There are 16 residues in the CDR3. Here the CDR3 DNA reads TGCGCCAGCAGCCAAGGGGACAGCTTGGCGAGGGAGACCCAGTACTTC. Translating it yields CASSQGDSLARETQYF.

This clone was seen a handful of times. The V gene is TRBV10-1, the J gene TRBJ1-1, with 10 bases aligning to TRBD1. Trimming took 0 bases from V and 4 from J; bases not matched to a gene: 2. Germline CDR1 reads WNHNN; CDR2 reads SYGVQD (reference sequence). This CDR3 contains 15 residues. The chain's CDR3 is CASSESGQGFTEAFF. The CDR3 region has the DNA TGCGCCAGCAGTGAGTCGGGACAGGGGTTCACTGAAGCTTTCTTT.

The chain employs TRBV19 and TRBJ1-2, with a tentative D call TRBD1 (5 bases). Germline V lookup: CDR1 LNHDA, CDR2 SQIVND (reference sequence). This CDR3 comprises 14 residues. V lost 5 bases, J lost 2 bases, and 12 bases lay in between. The CDR3 nucleotides are TGTGCCAGTAGTTCCCCGGGGCTCAACTATGGCTACACCTTC. Translated: CASSSPGLNYGYTF.

The chain uses TRBV30 and TRBJ2-2; D gene unclear. This CDR3 is 10 amino acids long. CDR1 is GTSNPN, CDR2 SVGIG, per germline (reference sequence). V was cut by 5 bases and J by 5 bases, with 3 bases left in between. The CDR3 region has the DNA TGTGCCTGGGAGACCGGGGAGCTGTTTTTT. It specifies CAWETGELFF.

V usage is TRBV6-5 and J usage is TRBJ2-1, with 9 bases identical to TRBD1. The CDR3 runs to 13 residues. Trimming took 6 bases from V and 3 from J; bases not matched to a gene: 0. Germline V gene data show CDR1 as MNHEY and CDR2 as SVGAGI. This CDR3 reads CASRGQGYNEQFF. The CDR3 bases are TGTGCCAGCAGGGGACAGGGCTACAATGAGCAGTTCTTC.

The genes are TRBV5-8 and TRBJ2-3, with 9 positions matching TRBD2. The CDR3 covers 17 residues. With V trimmed by 4 bases and J by 0 bases, 9 bases remained unmatched. The germline CDR1 and CDR2 sequences are SGHTS and YDEGEE. Written as DNA, the CDR3 is TGTGCCAGCAGCCTAGCGGGGCTAGCGACTAGCACAGATACGCAGTATTTT. Protein sequence: CASSLAGLATSTDTQYF.

The chain is built from TRBV3-1 (or the pseudogene TRBV3-2) and TRBJ2-1, with D possibly being TRBD1 (5 bases). This CDR3 comprises 16 residues. Germline CDR1 and CDR2: LGHDT and YNNKEL (reference sequence). Trimming removed 6 bases at V and 0 bases at J, with 15 bases between. CDR3 loop: CASRSLGVSSYNEQFF. The CDR3 DNA reads as TGTGCCAGCAGGTCGTTAGGGGTTAGCTCCTACAATGAGCAGTTCTTC.

The V call is TRBV18, the J call TRBJ2-7; D possibly corresponds to TRBD2 (6 bases). Germline V lookup: CDR1 KGHSH, CDR2 LQKENI. This CDR3 has 14 amino acids. The V gene lost 3 bases and the J gene lost 9 bases, with 18 bases spanning the gap. The CDR3: CASSPGTALEGQYF. CDR3 bases: TGTGCCAGCTCACCGGGAACAGCTTTGGAGGGGCAGTACTTC.

The chain joins TRBV6-2 or TRBV6-3 to TRBJ2-7; 8 positions match TRBD1. The CDR3 is 14 amino acids. Germline CDR1 MNHEY, CDR2 SVGEGT. V was pared by 8 bases and J by 0 bases, with 6 bases of the junction left unmatched. DNA for the CDR3: TGTGCCAGCCGCCGGGACAGGAGCTCCTACGAGCAGTACTTC. Translating it yields CASRRDRSSYEQYF.

This clone was detected once. V is TRBV2 and J is TRBJ1-5; D is undetermined. V was shortened by 4 bases and J by 3 bases, with 4 bases between the two germline ends. This CDR3 spans 12 amino acids. Germline values: CDR1 SNHLY, CDR2 FYNNEI. For the CDR3, the DNA is TGTGCCAGCAGTGGGCCCAATCAGCCCCAGCATTTT. This sequence encodes CASSGPNQPQHF. Full variable domain (rest looked up from reference TRBV2 and TRBJ1-5): EPEVTQTPSHQVTQMGQEVILRCVPISNHLYFYWYRQILGQKVEFLVSFYNNEISEKSEIFDDQFSVERPDGSNFTLKIRSTKLEDSAMYFCASSGPNQPQHFGDGTRLSIL.

The J gene is TRBJ1-6, the V gene TRBV9, with 9 bases fitting TRBD1. V lost 4 bases to trimming and J lost 9 bases; unmatched junction nucleotides: 11. This CDR3 contains 16 residues. Germline assignment: CDR1 SGDLS and CDR2 YYNGEE. CDR3 in DNA: TGTGCCAGCAGCCTAACTTTTACAGGGGGCAGTTCACCCCTCCACTTT. Its protein is CASSLTFTGGSSPLHF.

The chain carries TRBV5-1 and TRBJ2-7; TRBD1 matches at 7 bases. The germline gives CDR1 SGHRS, CDR2 YFSETQ. CDR3 length equals 13 residues. The ends lost 2 bases at V and 4 bases at J; junction bases unmatched: 3. The CDR3 DNA reads TGCGCCAGCAGCTTCGGACAGGTATACGAGCAGTACTTC. Its translation is CASSFGQVYEQYF.

With regard to this clone: An end of the junction does not agree with germline; a read error may underlie this. This chain uses TRBV27 with TRBJ2-7; 10 bases map to TRBD1. Germline values: CDR1 MNHEY, CDR2 SMNVEV (reference sequence). This CDR3 spans 15 amino acids. CDR3 coding DNA: TGTGCCAGCCGTTTGGAAGGGACAGGGGTGTACGAGCAGTACTTC. It translates to CASRLEGTGVYEQYF.

The genes are TRBV3-1 (or the pseudogene TRBV3-2) and TRBJ2-2, with a possible D match to TRBD2 (5 bases). The V gene lost 3 bases and the J gene lost 5 bases, with 16 bases spanning the gap. Germline CDR1 reads LGHDT; CDR2 reads YNNKEL (reference sequence). This CDR3 region has 16 residues. CDR3 loop: CASSHHPTPGTGELFF. For the CDR3, the DNA is TGTGCCAGCAGCCACCACCCGACCCCGGGAACCGGGGAGCTGTTTTTT.